This T cell receptor (beta chain) was captured by sequencing in a study of radiotherapy plus CTLA-4 blockade in lung cancer. Regarding the study as a whole: Response was reportedly best predicted by early blood T cell clone dynamics, with interferon-beta. In blood, TCR clones derived from the tumor expanded after radiotherapy plus ipilimumab.

The CDR3 length is 16 residues. Germline loops: CDR1 MNHEY, CDR2 SVGAGI. The germline V and J ends were trimmed by 0 bases and 4 bases, with 12 bases remaining between them. The data were produced by immunoSEQ multiplex PCR, yet TCRdb's version contains in-frame clones alone and is incomplete. Of some 94,000 clones listed, around 80% are singletons. With respect to this clone: Its cognate antigen is unknown.

The J gene is TRBJ2-2, the V gene TRBV6-5; TRBD1 or TRBD2 may be the D gene (5 bases each). The receptor's source is a human donor with non-small cell lung cancer that progressed on radiotherapy plus ipilimumab. The starting material was peripheral blood, obtained from a patient treated with radiotherapy plus ipilimumab. In DNA form, the CDR3 reads TGTGCCAGCAGTTACTCGTCAGGGACGAGCACCGGGGAGCTGTTTTTT. Its protein is CASSYSSGTSTGELFF.